The sequence of this T cell receptor beta chain was determined in a study of synovial regulatory T cells in juvenile arthritis. Overall study findings and caveats: CDR3 overlap with synovial Tregs was higher for iaTregs than other blood Tregs.

CDR1 and CDR2 (germline): SNHLY, FYNNEI. The CDR3 extends over 18 amino acids. Only the protein is on record. For this clone: Its antigen remains unknown.

Median age around 12 years (roughly 2.4-22.9); median disease duration about 7 years (0.2-19.1). The protocol was immunoSEQ multiplex PCR, while the TCRdb copy is restricted to in-frame clones and leaves out a portion. In total, the table holds about 10,000 clones. The chain recombines TRBV2 with TRBJ1-4; the D call of TRBD1 rests on TCRdb alone, since no DNA is present to check it. This TCR was sampled from a donor younger than 35 with juvenile idiopathic arthritis. The sample comprised Treg cells from blood. Noted subset: remaining (HLA-DR-negative) circulating blood Treg cells. The CDR3 is CASLGFDRHRSTNEKLFF.